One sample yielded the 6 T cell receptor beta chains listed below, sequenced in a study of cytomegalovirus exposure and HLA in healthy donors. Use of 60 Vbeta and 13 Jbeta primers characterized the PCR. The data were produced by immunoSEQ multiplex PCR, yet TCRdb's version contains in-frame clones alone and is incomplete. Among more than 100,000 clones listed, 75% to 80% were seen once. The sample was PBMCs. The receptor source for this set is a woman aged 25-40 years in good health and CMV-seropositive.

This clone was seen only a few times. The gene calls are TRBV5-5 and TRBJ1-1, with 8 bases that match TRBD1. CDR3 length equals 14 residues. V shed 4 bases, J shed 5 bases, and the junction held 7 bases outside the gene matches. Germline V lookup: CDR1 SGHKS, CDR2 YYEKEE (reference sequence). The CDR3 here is CASSTRTGTTEAFF. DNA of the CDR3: TGTGCCAGCAGCACTAGGACAGGGACGACTGAAGCTTTCTTT. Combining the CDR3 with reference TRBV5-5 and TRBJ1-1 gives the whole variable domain DAGVTQSPTHLIKTRGQQVTLRCSPISGHKSVSWYQQVLGQGPQFIFQYYEKEERGRGNFPDRFSARQFPNYSSELNVNALLLGDSALYLCASSTRTGTTEAFFGQGTRLTVV.

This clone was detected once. The chain's CDR3 is CASSGGGGSYNEQFF. The DNA for the CDR3 is TGTGCCAGCAGCGGCGGGGGCGGCTCCTACAATGAGCAGTTCTTC. The chain employs TRBV7-3 and TRBJ2-1; possible D gene TRBD2, 7 bases. V dropped 5 bases and J dropped 0 bases, with 11 bases sitting between them. Per germline, CDR1 SGHTA and CDR2 FQGTGA. The CDR3 consists of 15 residues.

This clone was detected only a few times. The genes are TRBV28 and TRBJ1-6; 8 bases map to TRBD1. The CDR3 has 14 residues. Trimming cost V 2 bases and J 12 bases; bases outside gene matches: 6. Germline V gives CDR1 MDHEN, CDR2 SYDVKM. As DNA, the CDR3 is TGTGCCAGCAGTTTACCGGGACAGGTCAGACCCCTCCACTTT. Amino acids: CASSLPGQVRPLHF.

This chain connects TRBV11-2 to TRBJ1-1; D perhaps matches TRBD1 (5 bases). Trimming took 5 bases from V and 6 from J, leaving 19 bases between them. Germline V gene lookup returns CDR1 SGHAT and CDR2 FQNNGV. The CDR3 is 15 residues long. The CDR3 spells CASSQRQEGAAEAFF. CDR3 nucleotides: TGTGCCAGCAGCCAACGACAAGAAGGGGCGGCTGAAGCTTTCTTT. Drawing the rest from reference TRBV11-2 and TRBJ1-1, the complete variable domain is EAGVAQSPRYKIIEKRQSVAFWCNPISGHATLYWYQQILGQGPKLLIQFQNNGVVDDSQLPKDRFSAERLKGVDSTLKIQPAKLEDSAVYLCASSQRQEGAAEAFFGQGTRLTVV.

CDR3 residues: CASRGSGYNEQFF. The CDR3 DNA reads as TGTGCCAGTAGGGGATCAGGGTACAATGAGCAGTTCTTC. This rearrangement joins TRBV19 to TRBJ2-1; D is perhaps TRBD1 (5 bases). In germline, CDR1 is LNHDA, CDR2 SQIVND (reference sequence). With 6 bases removed from V and 4 bases from J, the gap between germline ends came to 10 bases. CDR3 size: 13 residues.

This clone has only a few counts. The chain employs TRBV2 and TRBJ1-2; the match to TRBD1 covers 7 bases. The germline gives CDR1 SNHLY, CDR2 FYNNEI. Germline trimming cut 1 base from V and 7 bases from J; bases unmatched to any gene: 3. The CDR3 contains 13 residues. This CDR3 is CASSEVRGFGYTF. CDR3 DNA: TGTGCCAGCAGTGAAGTCAGGGGGTTTGGCTACACCTTC.